This T cell receptor (beta chain) was found in a study of cytomegalovirus exposure and HLA in healthy donors. Trimming pared 2 bases from V and 6 bases from J, leaving 16 bases between. CDR1 MNHEY and CDR2 SVGAGI come from the germline V gene. CDR3 length equals 16 residues. The PCR used 60 Vbeta and 13 Jbeta primers. Data came from immunoSEQ multiplex PCR; TCRdb stores just in-frame clones and leaves some out. The sample includes approximately 200,000 clones, around three quarters of them seen just once. This clone was seen once. The V and J genes are TRBV6-5 and TRBJ2-2; D not resolved. This clonotype originated in a man under 40 in good health and CMV-seronegative. Input material: PBMCs. The CDR3 spells CASSYRRSIGSGELFF. CDR3 DNA: TGTGCCAGCAGTTACAGGCGGTCAATTGGTTCCGGGGAGCTGTTTTTT.